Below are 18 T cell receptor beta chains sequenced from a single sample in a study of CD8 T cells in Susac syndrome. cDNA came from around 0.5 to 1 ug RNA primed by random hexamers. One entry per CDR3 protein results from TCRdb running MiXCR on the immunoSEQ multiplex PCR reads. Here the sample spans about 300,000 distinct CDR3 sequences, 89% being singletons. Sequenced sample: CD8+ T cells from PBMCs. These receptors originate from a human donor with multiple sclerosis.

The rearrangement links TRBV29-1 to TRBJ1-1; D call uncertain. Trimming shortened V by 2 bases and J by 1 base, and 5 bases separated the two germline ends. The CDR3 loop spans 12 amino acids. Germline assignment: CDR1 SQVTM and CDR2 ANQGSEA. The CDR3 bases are TGCAGCGTTGAACAGCCGAACACTGAAGCTTTCTTT. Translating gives CSVEQPNTEAFF.

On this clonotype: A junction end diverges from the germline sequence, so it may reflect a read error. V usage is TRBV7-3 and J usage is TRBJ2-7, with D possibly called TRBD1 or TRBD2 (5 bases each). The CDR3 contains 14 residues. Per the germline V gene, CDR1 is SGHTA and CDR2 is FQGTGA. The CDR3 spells CASSPGTDPYEQHF. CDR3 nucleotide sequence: TGTGCCAGCAGCCCCGGGACGGATCCCTACGAGCAGCACTTC.

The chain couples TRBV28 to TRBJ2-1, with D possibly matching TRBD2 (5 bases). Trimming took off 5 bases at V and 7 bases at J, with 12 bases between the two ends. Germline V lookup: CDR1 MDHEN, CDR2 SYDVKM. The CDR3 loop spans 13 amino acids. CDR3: CASSLGSLNEQFF. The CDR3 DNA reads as TGTGCCAGCAGTCTGGGGAGCTTAAATGAGCAGTTCTTC.

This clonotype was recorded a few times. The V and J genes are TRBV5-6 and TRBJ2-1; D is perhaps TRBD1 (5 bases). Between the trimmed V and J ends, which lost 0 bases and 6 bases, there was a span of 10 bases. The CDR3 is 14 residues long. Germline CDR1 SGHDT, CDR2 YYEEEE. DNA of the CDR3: TGTGCCAGCAGCTTGGCCGCAGGGCGCAATGAGCAGTTCTTC. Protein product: CASSLAAGRNEQFF. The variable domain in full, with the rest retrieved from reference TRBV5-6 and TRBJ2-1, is DAGVTQSPTHLIKTRGQQVTLRCSPKSGHDTVSWYQQALGQGPQFIFQYYEEEERQRGNFPDRFSGHQFPNYSSELNVNALLLGDSALYLCASSLAAGRNEQFFGPGTRLTVL.

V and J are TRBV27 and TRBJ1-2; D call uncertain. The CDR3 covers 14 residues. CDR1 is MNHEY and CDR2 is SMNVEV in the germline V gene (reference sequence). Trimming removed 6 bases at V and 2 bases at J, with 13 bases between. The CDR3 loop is CASSLGYGNYGYTF. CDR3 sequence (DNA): TGTGCCAGCAGCCTCGGATATGGGAACTATGGCTACACCTTC.

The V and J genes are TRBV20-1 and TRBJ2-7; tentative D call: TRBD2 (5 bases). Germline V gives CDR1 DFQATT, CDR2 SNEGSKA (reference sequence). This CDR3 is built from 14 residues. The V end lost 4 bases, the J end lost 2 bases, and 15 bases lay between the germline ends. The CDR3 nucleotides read TGCAGTGCTACGGACTCCTACATTACCTACGAGCAGTACTTC. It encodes CSATDSYITYEQYF.

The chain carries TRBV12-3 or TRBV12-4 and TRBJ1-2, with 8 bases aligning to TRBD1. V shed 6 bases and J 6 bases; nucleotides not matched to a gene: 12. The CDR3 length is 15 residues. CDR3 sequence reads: CASSRPSDRVDGYTF. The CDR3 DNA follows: TGTGCCAGCAGCCGTCCCTCGGACAGGGTTGATGGCTACACCTTC.

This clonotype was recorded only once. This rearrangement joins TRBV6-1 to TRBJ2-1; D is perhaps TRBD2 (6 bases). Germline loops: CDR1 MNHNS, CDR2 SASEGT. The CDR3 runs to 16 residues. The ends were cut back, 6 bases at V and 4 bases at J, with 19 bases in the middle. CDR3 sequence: CASRKTSGGRYNEQFF. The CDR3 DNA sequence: TGTGCCAGCAGAAAAACAAGCGGAGGGAGATACAATGAGCAGTTCTTC.

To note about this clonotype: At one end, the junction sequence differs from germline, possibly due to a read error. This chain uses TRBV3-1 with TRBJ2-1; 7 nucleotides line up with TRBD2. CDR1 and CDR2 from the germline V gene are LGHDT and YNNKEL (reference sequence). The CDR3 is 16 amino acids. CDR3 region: CARSQDGREPYNEQFF. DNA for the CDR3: TGTGCCCGCAGCCAAGATGGGAGGGAGCCCTACAATGAGCAGTTCTTC.

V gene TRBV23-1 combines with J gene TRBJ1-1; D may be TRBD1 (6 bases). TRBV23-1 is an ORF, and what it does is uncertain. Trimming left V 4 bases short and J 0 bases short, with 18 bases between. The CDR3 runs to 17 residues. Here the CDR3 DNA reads TGCGCCAGCAGTCGTTCGGGGGCAGATTTCATGAACACTGAAGCTTTCTTT. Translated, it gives CASSRSGADFMNTEAFF.

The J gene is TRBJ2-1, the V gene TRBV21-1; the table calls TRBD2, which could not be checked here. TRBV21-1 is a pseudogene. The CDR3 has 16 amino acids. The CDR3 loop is CASSKGAGGWGNEQFF. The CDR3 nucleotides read TGTGCCAGCAGCAAAGGGGCGGGAGGTTGGGGCAATGAGCAGTTCTTC.

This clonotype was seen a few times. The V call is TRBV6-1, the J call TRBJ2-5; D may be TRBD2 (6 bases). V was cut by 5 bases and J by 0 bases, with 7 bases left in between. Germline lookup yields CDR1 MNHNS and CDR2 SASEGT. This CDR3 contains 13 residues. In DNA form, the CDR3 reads TGTGCCAGCAGTATAGCGGACCAAGAGACCCAGTACTTC. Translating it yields CASSIADQETQYF.

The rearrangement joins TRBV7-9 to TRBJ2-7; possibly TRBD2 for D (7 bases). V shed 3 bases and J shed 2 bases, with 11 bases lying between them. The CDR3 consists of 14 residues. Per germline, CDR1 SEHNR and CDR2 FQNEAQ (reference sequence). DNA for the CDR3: TGTGCCAGCAGCTTCGGGGGGCAGGCCTACGAGCAGTACTTC. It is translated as CASSFGGQAYEQYF.

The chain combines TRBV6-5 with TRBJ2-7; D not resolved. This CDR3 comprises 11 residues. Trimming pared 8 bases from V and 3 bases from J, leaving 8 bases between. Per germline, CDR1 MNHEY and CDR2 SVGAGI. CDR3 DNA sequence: TGTGCCAGCGAGGACGGCTACGAGCAGTACTTC. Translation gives CASEDGYEQYF.

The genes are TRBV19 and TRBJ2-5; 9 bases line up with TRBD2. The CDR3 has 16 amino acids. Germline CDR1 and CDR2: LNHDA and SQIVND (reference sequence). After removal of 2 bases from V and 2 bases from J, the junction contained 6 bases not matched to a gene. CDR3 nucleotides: TGTGCCAGTAGTATACGGGCGGGGGGGCCACAAGAGACCCAGTACTTC. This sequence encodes CASSIRAGGPQETQYF.

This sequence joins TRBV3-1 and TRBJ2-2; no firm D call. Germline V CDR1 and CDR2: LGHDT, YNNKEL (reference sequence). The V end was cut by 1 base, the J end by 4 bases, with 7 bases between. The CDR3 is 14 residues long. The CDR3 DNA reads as TGTGCCAGCAGCCAAGTGAGTTCCACCGGGGAGCTGTTTTTT. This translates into CASSQVSSTGELFF.

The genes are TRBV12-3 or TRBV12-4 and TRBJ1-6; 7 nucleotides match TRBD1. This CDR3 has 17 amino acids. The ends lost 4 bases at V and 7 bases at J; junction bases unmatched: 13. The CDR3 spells CASSSYGTALQNSPLHF. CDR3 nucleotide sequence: TGTGCCAGCAGTTCCTACGGGACAGCGCTACAGAATTCACCCCTCCACTTT.

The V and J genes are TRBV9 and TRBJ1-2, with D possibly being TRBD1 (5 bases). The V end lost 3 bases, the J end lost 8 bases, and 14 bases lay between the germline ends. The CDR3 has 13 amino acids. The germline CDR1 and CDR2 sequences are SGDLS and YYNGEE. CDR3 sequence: CASSAGRDLGYTF. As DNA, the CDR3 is TGTGCCAGCAGCGCCGGCCGGGACCTGGGCTACACCTTC. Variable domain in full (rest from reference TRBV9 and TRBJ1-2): DSGVTQTPKHLITATGQRVTLRCSPRSGDLSVYWYQQSLDQGLQFLIQYYNGEERAKGNILERFSAQQFPDLHSELNLSSLELGDSALYFCASSAGRDLGYTFGSGTRLTVV.